The clone carrying this T cell receptor beta chain appeared many times. Antigen specificity is unknown. The data are from a study of regulatory T cells in long-lasting Graves disease. Regarding the study as a whole: TRBV28, TRBJ1-2 and TRBJ2-5 emerged as the favored segments in persistent disease. Relative to newly diagnosed Graves' patients, persistent ones had lower TCR diversity.

Time point of the sample: persistent/refractory GD, antithyroid drugs over 5 years with positive TRAb. Following extraction of RNA from PBMCs, that RNA was used to make the TCR library. The collection involved drawing nine milliliters of peripheral blood into EDTA tubes. Assembly of TCR beta libraries relied on iRepertoire HTBI primers together with Arm-PCR of CDR3 regions. TCRdb reanalysed the multiplex PCR reads using MiXCR and keeps one entry per CDR3 protein. Of about 470,000 distinct CDR3 sequences listed, about 20% are singletons. The CDR3 sequence is 14 residues long. V was pared by 8 bases and J by 2 bases, with 10 bases between.

The receptor was isolated from a female donor with Graves disease. This chain links TRBV12-3 or TRBV12-4 with TRBJ2-6; D is possibly TRBD1 or TRBD2 (5 bases each). Sequencing was performed on peripheral blood mononuclear cells (PBMCs), taken when the disease was refractory, from a patient treated with antithyroid drugs. This CDR3 is CASGVGAGANVLTF. The CDR3 region has the DNA TGTGCCAGCGGGGTGGGGGCTGGGGCCAACGTCCTGACTTTC.